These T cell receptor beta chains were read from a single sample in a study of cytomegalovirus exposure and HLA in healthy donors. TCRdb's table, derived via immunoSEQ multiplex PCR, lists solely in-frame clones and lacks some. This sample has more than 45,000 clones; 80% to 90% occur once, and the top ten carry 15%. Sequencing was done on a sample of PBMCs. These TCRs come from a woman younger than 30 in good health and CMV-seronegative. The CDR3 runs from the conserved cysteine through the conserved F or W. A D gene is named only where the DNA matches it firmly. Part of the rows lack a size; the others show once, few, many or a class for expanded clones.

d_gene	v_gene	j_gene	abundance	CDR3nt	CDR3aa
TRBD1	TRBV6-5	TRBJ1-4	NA	TGTGCCAGCAGAAACAGGGGCGGAGGTAATGAAAAACTGTTTTTT	CASRNRGGGNEKLFF
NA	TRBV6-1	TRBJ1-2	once	TGTGCCAGCAGCCCCATCGGGACACCGACCCGAGGCTACACCTTC	CASSPIGTPTRGYTF
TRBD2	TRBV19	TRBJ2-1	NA	TGTGCCAGTCGTACTAGCGGGGGGGCCCATGAGCAGTTCTTC	CASRTSGGAHEQFF
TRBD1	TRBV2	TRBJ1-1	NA	TGTGCCAGCAGGGCAGGGGGCGGGAACACTGAAGCTTTCTTT	CASRAGGGNTEAFF
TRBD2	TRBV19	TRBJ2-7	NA	TGTGCCAGTAGTATGCTTAGCGGGGCGAGCTCCTACGAGCAGTACTTC	CASSMLSGASSYEQYF
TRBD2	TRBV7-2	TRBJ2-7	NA	TGTGCCAGCAGCTCAACTAGCGGGGGCTCCTACGAGCAGTACTTC	CASSSTSGGSYEQYF
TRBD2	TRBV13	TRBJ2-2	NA	TGTGCCAGCAGCCCCCGGACTAGCGGGGGCACCGGGGAGCTGTTTTTT	CASSPRTSGGTGELFF
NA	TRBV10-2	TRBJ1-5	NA	TGCGCCAGCAGTGAGGGGCTGGGTCAGCCCCAGCATTTT	CASSEGLGQPQHF
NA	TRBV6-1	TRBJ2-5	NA	TGTGCCAGCAGTGACCTAGAGACCCAGTACTTC	CASSDLETQYF
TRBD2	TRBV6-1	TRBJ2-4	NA	TGTGCCAGCAGTGAAGGGCCGGGCGGGGGGGTGTTAAGCATTCAGTACTTC	CASSEGPGGGVLSIQYF
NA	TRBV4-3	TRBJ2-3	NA	TGCGCCAGCAGCCTTGGGACAGGGACGGGAGGGGATACGCAGTATTTT	CASSLGTGTGGDTQYF
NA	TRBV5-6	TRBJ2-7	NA	TGTGCCAGCAGCAGAAGAGGCGAGCAGTACTTC	CASSRRGEQYF
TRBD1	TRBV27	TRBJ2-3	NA	TGTGCCAGCAGTCCATCGGGACAGTTTACAGATACGCAGTATTTT	CASSPSGQFTDTQYF